These T cell receptor beta chains were read from a single sample in a study of blood T cell repertoires in COVID-19. The repertoire was sequenced with immunoSEQ multiplex PCR; TCRdb's copy has only in-frame clones and lacks some. The sample contains a few hundred thousand clones, around 85% of which appear only once. Sequenced: peripheral blood. These receptors originate from a woman in her late teens or twenties with acute or convalescent COVID-19. The conserved cysteine and the conserved F or W are not part of the CDR3 here. Each record gives: J gene, D gene, V gene, CDR3 protein. The D gene is left open where the match is weak.

TRBJ2-2,NA,TRBV19,ASSFRLEHTGELF
TRBJ2-7,TRBD2,TRBV5-1,ASSSKTSGHSYEQY
TRBJ1-4,NA,TRBV7-9,ASSLNTVEKLF
TRBJ2-1,NA,TRBV23-1,ASSPQRREEDCDEQF
TRBJ2-7,NA,TRBV6-5,ASGTGPSATYEQY
TRBJ1-3,NA,TRBV28,ASSLGQGNTIY
TRBJ1-2,NA,TRBV5-1,ASSLGLNYGYT
TRBJ1-2,TRBD1,TRBV5-1,ASSVGTGAYGYT
TRBJ1-2,TRBD1,TRBV2,ASSQGTGGNYGYT
TRBJ2-7,NA,TRBV28,ASSLGQGYEQY
TRBJ1-3,NA,TRBV14,ASSPRDGSSGNTIY
TRBJ2-3,TRBD2,TRBV2,ASVKGLAGPSTDTQY
TRBJ1-5,NA,TRBV28,ASSGAKGMGQPQH
TRBJ2-1,NA,TRBV7-9,ASSLGPRNEQF
TRBJ2-7,TRBD1,TRBV7-9,ASSWGQGAYEQY
TRBJ1-4,NA,TRBV5-1,ASSLAPVATNEKLF
TRBJ2-7,NA,TRBV28,ASSPLPNSRIYEQY
TRBJ2-3,NA,TRBV29-1,SATDSAGTDTQY
TRBJ2-2,NA,TRBV24-1,ATSDFKDTTGELF
TRBJ1-1,NA,TRBV11-1,ASSLYSQGRNTEAF
TRBJ2-7,NA,TRBV18,ASSPGEGSYEQY
TRBJ2-1,NA,TRBV3-1/TRBV3-2,ASRQQGIVDEQF
TRBJ1-2,NA,TRBV28,ATLGRKTFGYGYT
TRBJ2-1,NA,TRBV9,ASSVGLNEQF
TRBJ1-2,NA,TRBV6-5,ASSYGQTDGYT
TRBJ2-3,TRBD2,TRBV3-1/TRBV3-2,ASSQASGGPNTQY
TRBJ1-4,NA,TRBV6-4,ATRRQDRSNEKLF